This TCR beta chain was obtained from a study of OX40 agonist ivuxolimab in advanced cancers. Study in general: Patient treatment consisted of intravenous ivuxolimab administration every 2 weeks at 0.01 to 10 mg/kg. General study points: More expanded clones were found, on average, in CD8+ than in CD4+ T cells. Expanded peripheral T cells had an undetermined antigen specificity.

Data came from immunoSEQ multiplex PCR; TCRdb stores just in-frame clones and leaves some out. The sample comprises roughly 120,000 clones, over 75% of which are singletons, and 0.55% rests with the top ten. The CDR3 covers 15 residues. V lost 1 base, J lost 7 bases, and 13 bases lay in between. Germline CDR1 and CDR2: SGHNT and YENEEA. A word on this clone: The antigen is undetermined.

The sequencing here drew on CD4+ or CD8+ T cells sorted from blood, taken in a trial of the OX40 agonist ivuxolimab. This chain connects TRBV11-3 to TRBJ2-2, with a tentative D call TRBD2 (5 bases). This receptor was identified in an adult with an advanced solid tumor such as melanoma, head and neck, liver or kidney cancer. CDR3 DNA: TGTGCCAGCAGCTTAGCGGTTGCCGGAGGCGGGGAGCTGTTTTTT. This translates into CASSLAVAGGGELFF.